The next 29 T cell receptor beta chains were all read from a single sample in a study of identical twins. TCRdb reanalysed the 5' RACE reads using MiXCR and keeps one entry per CDR3 protein. The sample records about 660,000 distinct CDR3 sequences, more than 6.5% being singletons. These data are also associated with another study on yellow fever vaccine responses in identical twins.

The sequenced sample was PBMCs. These receptors were obtained from a woman aged 18-29 years in good health.

The rearrangement uses TRBV7-8 and TRBJ1-5; maybe TRBD1 (6 bases). The CDR3 runs 15 residues. In germline, CDR1 is SGHVS, CDR2 FQNEAQ. The V and J ends lost 5 bases and 5 bases respectively, with 16 bases between them. Here the CDR3 DNA reads TGTGCCAGCAGCAAACGTCCAGGGGTGGATCAGCCCCAGCATTTT. The encoded protein is CASSKRPGVDQPQHF.

This clonotype came up many times. V gene TRBV6-5 combines with J gene TRBJ2-1; 7 positions agree with TRBD2. The CDR3 is 15 residues long. In germline, CDR1 is MNHEY, CDR2 SVGAGI. J gave up 6 bases and V 2 bases, and 7 bases lay outside the gene matches. The CDR3 nucleotides read TGTGCCAGCAGTTACCACGAACCGGGGGGCAATGAGCAGTTCTTC. This encodes CASSYHEPGGNEQFF.

The chain employs TRBV4-2 and TRBJ2-5, with 9 nucleotides matching TRBD1. The trim removed 2 bases at V and 5 bases at J, leaving 6 bases unmatched. The CDR3 runs to 15 residues. Germline CDR1 LGHNA, CDR2 YNFKEQ. CDR3 region: CASSQLGQGLETQYF. The CDR3 DNA follows: TGTGCCAGCAGCCAATTGGGACAGGGTCTGGAGACCCAGTACTTC.

This clonotype has a count of ten or more. J is TRBJ2-1 and V is TRBV7-2; 9 bases agree with TRBD2. The ends lost 5 bases at V and 0 bases at J; junction bases unmatched: 5. The CDR3 covers 16 residues. The V gene's germline CDR1 is SGHTA and CDR2 FQGNSA. CDR3 bases: TGTGCCAGCAGCGCCCAACTAGCGGGCTCCTACAATGAGCAGTTCTTC. It specifies CASSAQLAGSYNEQFF. Combining the CDR3 with reference TRBV7-2 and TRBJ2-1 gives the whole variable domain GAGVSQSPSNKVTEKGKDVELRCDPISGHTALYWYRQSLGQGLEFLIYFQGNSAPDKSGLPSDRFSAERTGGSVSTLTIQRTQQEDSAVYLCASSAQLAGSYNEQFFGPGTRLTVL.

This clonotype was found a few times. The rearrangement links TRBV7-2 to TRBJ2-7; D may be TRBD2 (6 bases). V was pared by 4 bases and J by 4 bases, with 17 bases between. Per the germline V gene, CDR1 is SGHTA and CDR2 is FQGNSA. The CDR3 extends over 15 amino acids. The CDR3 DNA follows: TGTGCCAGCAGCTCACTCTCGGCAGGGAGGTACGAGCAGTACTTC. Translated: CASSSLSAGRYEQYF.

This clonotype was recorded many times. The genes are TRBV20-1 and TRBJ2-7; 10 bases are a match to TRBD2. Germline V gives CDR1 DFQATT, CDR2 SNEGSKA (reference sequence). V lost 1 base to trimming and J lost 4 bases; unmatched junction nucleotides: 7. The CDR3 is made up of 15 amino acids. CDR3 residues: CSARVGTSGTYEQYF. The DNA of the CDR3 is TGCAGTGCTAGAGTTGGAACTAGCGGGACTTACGAGCAGTACTTC.

This clonotype turned up a few times. The rearrangement links TRBV28 to TRBJ2-5; TRBD1 might be the D (6 bases). V was shortened by 6 bases and J by 4 bases, with 12 bases between the two germline ends. The length of the CDR3 is 13 residues. Germline V lookup: CDR1 MDHEN, CDR2 SYDVKM. CDR3 in amino acids: CASRLQGTETQYF. The CDR3 region has the DNA TGTGCCAGCAGACTTCAGGGGACAGAGACCCAGTACTTC.

At least ten counts were recorded for this clonotype. The chain uses TRBV28 and TRBJ2-5; 8 nucleotides match TRBD2. The CDR3 consists of 14 residues. The trim removed 7 bases at V and 4 bases at J, leaving 8 bases unmatched. Per germline, CDR1 MDHEN and CDR2 SYDVKM. CDR3 loop: CASTRPREGETQYF. DNA for the CDR3: TGTGCCAGCACCCGCCCCCGGGAGGGAGAGACCCAGTACTTC. Supplemented by reference TRBV28 and TRBJ2-5, the full variable domain reads DVKVTQSSRYLVKRTGEKVFLECVQDMDHENMFWYRQDPGLGLRLIYFSYDVKMKEKGDIPEGYSVSREKKERFSLILESASTNQTSMYLCASTRPREGETQYFGPGTRLLVL.

The sample holds a few counts of this clonotype. This chain uses TRBV20-1 with TRBJ1-4; D might be TRBD1 (5 bases). This CDR3 spans 13 amino acids. Germline CDR1 DFQATT, CDR2 SNEGSKA (reference sequence). V was clipped by 0 bases and J by 8 bases, with 10 bases between them. The CDR3 reads CSARDGTGEKLFF. The DNA for the CDR3 is TGCAGTGCTAGAGACGGGACTGGGGAAAAACTGTTTTTT.

The V call is TRBV7-9, the J call TRBJ2-1, with 10 nucleotides matching TRBD2. CDR3 length equals 15 residues. The ends lost 5 bases at V and 4 bases at J; junction bases unmatched: 5. Germline loops: CDR1 SEHNR, CDR2 FQNEAQ (reference sequence). CDR3 residues: CASSVSGGTYNEQFF. As DNA, the CDR3 is TGTGCCAGCAGCGTTAGCGGGGGGACGTACAATGAGCAGTTCTTC.

V is TRBV20-1 and J is TRBJ2-1; D ambiguous. CDR3 length: 12 amino acids. V lost 3 bases and J lost 8, with 11 bases in between. Germline V CDR1 and CDR2: DFQATT, SNEGSKA (reference sequence). CDR3 amino acids: CSAREMVDEQFF. CDR3 in DNA: TGCAGTGCTAGGGAGATGGTCGATGAGCAGTTCTTC.

The gene calls are TRBV4-2 and TRBJ2-2; D remains unclear. V gave up 0 bases and J gave up 6 bases, with 11 bases separating them. The CDR3 covers 15 residues. The germline V gene has CDR1 LGHNA and CDR2 YNFKEQ. The CDR3 region is CASSQEGLGAGELFF. As DNA, the CDR3 is TGTGCCAGCAGCCAAGAGGGTTTAGGCGCCGGGGAGCTGTTTTTT.

The rearrangement links TRBV9 to TRBJ2-5; D possibly corresponds to TRBD1 (6 bases). The CDR3 runs 15 residues. Between the trimmed V and J ends, which lost 4 bases and 3 bases, there was a span of 16 bases. Looked up from germline, CDR1 is SGDLS and CDR2 is YYNGEE. CDR3 residues: CASSNPQGEEETQYF. CDR3 in DNA: TGTGCCAGCAGCAACCCACAGGGAGAGGAAGAGACCCAGTACTTC.

The sample holds many counts of this clonotype. J is TRBJ2-5 and V is TRBV12-3 or TRBV12-4, with D possibly being TRBD1 or TRBD2 (7 bases each). This CDR3 has 16 amino acids. The germline V and J ends were trimmed by 3 bases and 4 bases, with 18 bases remaining between them. In nucleotides, the CDR3 is TGTGCCAGCAGTTTGGCCCAGGGGGGGGGTCCAGAGACCCAGTACTTC. Translation: CASSLAQGGGPETQYF.

Only a few counts were recorded for this clonotype. This chain links TRBV5-6 with TRBJ2-5, with 7 bases identical to TRBD2. The length of the CDR3 is 16 residues. Germline V gives CDR1 SGHDT, CDR2 YYEEEE. The CDR3 sequence: CAPGGSSGVHRETQYF. The CDR3 nucleotides read TGTGCTCCCGGCGGGAGCTCAGGTGTTCACAGGGAGACCCAGTACTTC. Full variable domain (rest looked up from reference TRBV5-6 and TRBJ2-5): DAGVTQSPTHLIKTRGQQVTLRCSPKSGHDTVSWYQQALGQGPQFIFQYYEEEERQRGNFPDRFSGHQFPNYSSELNVNALLLGDSALYLCAPGGSSGVHRETQYFGPGTRLLVL.

The chain uses TRBV19 and TRBJ2-2; D is uncertain. Germline lookup yields CDR1 LNHDA and CDR2 SQIVND (reference sequence). The length of the CDR3 is 14 residues. V was cut by 5 bases and J by 6 bases, with 13 bases left in between. In nucleotides, the CDR3 is TGTGCCAGTAGTGGGATCTCGGGCGCCGGGGAGCTGTTTTTT. It yields the protein CASSGISGAGELFF. Together with reference TRBV19 and TRBJ2-2, the CDR3 gives the full variable domain: DGGITQSPKYLFRKEGQNVTLSCEQNLNHDAMYWYRQDPGQGLRLIYYSQIVNDFQKGDIAEGYSVSREKKESFPLTVTSAQKNPTAFYLCASSGISGAGELFFGEGSRLTVL.

This clonotype came up many times. The chain is built from TRBV6-1 and TRBJ2-7; tentative D call: TRBD2 (6 bases). The CDR3 runs 13 residues. Germline values: CDR1 MNHNS, CDR2 SASEGT. Between the trimmed V and J ends, which lost 3 bases and 4 bases, there was a span of 10 bases. CDR3: CASSERGVYEQYF. In nucleotides, the CDR3 is TGTGCCAGCAGTGAGCGGGGAGTATACGAGCAGTACTTC.

The chain employs TRBV27 and TRBJ2-7; the match to TRBD2 covers 12 bases. V shed 6 bases and J 5 bases; nucleotides not matched to a gene: 11. The CDR3 is made up of 16 amino acids. CDR1 and CDR2 from the germline V gene are MNHEY and SMNVEV (reference sequence). CDR3 nucleotides: TGTGCCAGCAGCCCCGCCCTAGCGGGAGGGCCCGACGAGCAGTACTTC. It is translated as CASSPALAGGPDEQYF.

This clonotype was seen repeatedly, ten times or more. In DNA form, the CDR3 reads TGTGCCAGCAGCTTAGGAGGGGTAACCGGGGAGCTGTTTTTT. It translates to CASSLGGVTGELFF. The genes are TRBV11-2 and TRBJ2-2; D is possibly TRBD1 or TRBD2 (5 bases each). With 1 base removed from V and 5 bases from J, the gap between germline ends came to 8 bases. Germline CDR1 is SGHAT and CDR2 is FQNNGV. This CDR3 has 14 residues.

This clonotype occurred a few times. The chain joins TRBV2 to TRBJ2-7, with TRBD1 as a possible D gene (6 bases). CDR1 is SNHLY, CDR2 FYNNEI, per germline. The CDR3 spans 14 residues. V was clipped by 4 bases and J by 4 bases, with 14 bases between them. In DNA, the CDR3 is TGTGCCAGCAGTGTGGACAGTGGGAGTTACGAGCAGTACTTC. It is translated as CASSVDSGSYEQYF.

This clonotype was detected ten times or more. The chain has TRBV5-6 and TRBJ2-7; the D gene is possibly TRBD1 (6 bases). V lost 3 bases and J 1 base, leaving 8 bases between the germline ends. CDR3 length: 13 amino acids. Germline values: CDR1 SGHDT, CDR2 YYEEEE. The CDR3 loop is CASSSDRSYEQYF. CDR3 nucleotides: TGTGCCAGCAGCTCCGACAGGTCCTACGAGCAGTACTTC.

This clonotype was recorded at least ten times. The V gene is TRBV20-1, the J gene TRBJ2-1; no definite D call. Germline CDR1 is DFQATT and CDR2 is SNEGSKA (reference sequence). The V gene lost 6 bases and the J gene lost 3 bases, with 18 bases spanning the gap. This CDR3 comprises 15 residues. This CDR3 reads CSAKRVLSNYNEQFF. The CDR3 region has the DNA TGCAGTGCAAAACGTGTTTTAAGTAACTACAATGAGCAGTTCTTC.

This clonotype turned up a few times. The chain combines TRBV5-6 with TRBJ2-5; 8 nucleotides match TRBD1. CDR3 size: 16 residues. V was clipped by 4 bases and J by 4 bases; unmatched bases: 12. The germline V gene has CDR1 SGHDT and CDR2 YYEEEE. CDR3 residues: CASSVGRTGYRETQYF. The CDR3 DNA is TGTGCCAGCAGCGTCGGAAGGACAGGGTATAGAGAGACCCAGTACTTC.

This chain joins TRBV2 and TRBJ2-1; TRBD2 might be the D (6 bases). The CDR3 length is 16 residues. V gave up 8 bases and J gave up 0 bases, with 17 bases separating them. Germline-derived CDR1 and CDR2 are SNHLY and FYNNEI. The chain's CDR3 is CASPSIAGSSYNEQFF. The CDR3 DNA reads TGTGCCAGCCCGAGCATTGCGGGGAGCTCCTACAATGAGCAGTTCTTC.

The chain recombines TRBV14 with TRBJ2-5; D is unclear. The germline CDR1 and CDR2 sequences are SGHDN and FVKESK. Trimming shortened V by 2 bases and J by 3 bases, and 10 bases separated the two germline ends. The CDR3 sequence is 14 residues long. The DNA for the CDR3 is TGTGCCAGCAGCCAAAGATTATCCGAAGAGACCCAGTACTTC. The encoded protein is CASSQRLSEETQYF.

The chain has TRBV7-2 and TRBJ2-7, with 7 bases identical to TRBD1. The CDR3 is made up of 16 amino acids. Per the germline V gene, CDR1 is SGHTA and CDR2 is FQGNSA. The ends lost 5 bases at V and 2 bases at J; junction bases unmatched: 12. CDR3 DNA: TGTGCCAGCAGCGATAGAGACACCGGGACAGCCTACGAGCAGTACTTC. Translating it yields CASSDRDTGTAYEQYF. Together with reference TRBV7-2 and TRBJ2-7, the CDR3 gives the full variable domain: GAGVSQSPSNKVTEKGKDVELRCDPISGHTALYWYRQSLGQGLEFLIYFQGNSAPDKSGLPSDRFSAERTGGSVSTLTIQRTQQEDSAVYLCASSDRDTGTAYEQYFGPGTRLTVT.

This clonotype was seen only a few times. This chain uses TRBV5-1 with TRBJ2-5; D might be TRBD2 (6 bases). Trimming took 7 bases from V and 3 from J, leaving 13 bases between them. The CDR3 length is 13 residues. The germline V gene has CDR1 SGHRS and CDR2 YFSETQ. This CDR3 reads CASFFTGEETQYF. The DNA for the CDR3 is TGCGCCAGCTTTTTCACGGGGGAAGAGACCCAGTACTTC. Full variable domain (outside the CDR3, taken from reference TRBV5-1 and TRBJ2-5): KAGVTQTPRYLIKTRGQQVTLSCSPISGHRSVSWYQQTPGQGLQFLFEYFSETQRNKGNFPGRFSGRQFSNSRSEMNVSTLELGDSALYLCASFFTGEETQYFGPGTRLLVL.

This clonotype was seen ten or more times. This chain connects TRBV20-1 to TRBJ2-7, with D possibly being TRBD1 or TRBD2 (6 bases each). Per the germline V gene, CDR1 is DFQATT and CDR2 is SNEGSKA (reference sequence). V lost 0 bases and J lost 6, with 15 bases in between. CDR3 length: 14 amino acids. CDR3 sequence: CSARDGRGPFEQYF. CDR3 nucleotide sequence: TGCAGTGCTAGAGATGGCCGGGGGCCCTTCGAGCAGTACTTC.

Ten or more counts support this clonotype. This chain links TRBV6-2 or TRBV6-3 with TRBJ2-7, with 7 bases that match TRBD1. The CDR3 has 15 amino acids. CDR1 and CDR2 from the germline V gene are MNHEY and SVGEGT. V was pared by 5 bases and J by 2 bases, with 9 bases of the junction left unmatched. CDR3 DNA: TGTGCCAGCAGTCCGACAGGGAGTTTAACCTACGAGCAGTACTTC. Its protein product is CASSPTGSLTYEQYF.